One and the same sample provided the 26 T cell receptor beta chains below, sequenced in a study of blood T cell repertoires in COVID-19. Libraries were prepared by immunoSEQ multiplex PCR; TCRdb keeps only in-frame clonotypes and omits some of them. The sample holds roughly 170,000 clones; approximately 85% are singletons and the top ten take under 6.5%. The sequencing sample was made of peripheral blood. These receptors were taken from a woman aged 45 to 65 with COVID-19, enrolled during active disease.

This chain links TRBV6-5 with TRBJ1-2, with TRBD1 identical over 8 bases. Germline V lookup: CDR1 MNHEY, CDR2 SVGAGI. The CDR3 runs 14 residues. J was trimmed by 7 bases and V by 5 bases; bases with no gene match: 9. The CDR3 DNA sequence: TGTGCCAGCAGTAACCGGGACAGGTCTTTTGGCTACACCTTC. Protein sequence: CASSNRDRSFGYTF.

The rearrangement joins TRBV5-1 to TRBJ2-2; D not resolved. This CDR3 comprises 12 residues. Germline lookup yields CDR1 SGHRS and CDR2 YFSETQ. V lost 5 bases, J lost 2 bases, and 4 bases lay in between. The chain's CDR3 is CASSPNTGELFF. CDR3 DNA sequence: TGCGCCAGCAGTCCTAACACCGGGGAGCTGTTTTTT.

This clone occurred a few times. The genes are TRBV19 and TRBJ1-2, with D uncertain. Deletions cut 6 bases from V and 1 base from J, with 9 bases between. The CDR3 runs 13 residues. Germline CDR1 and CDR2: LNHDA and SQIVND (reference sequence). CDR3 nucleotides: TGTGCCAGTAGCCTTACCAGTAACTATGGCTACACCTTC. It is translated as CASSLTSNYGYTF.

J is TRBJ2-7 and V is TRBV28, with D possibly being TRBD1 (5 bases). The V gene's germline CDR1 is MDHEN and CDR2 SYDVKM. The V gene lost 3 bases and the J gene lost 5 bases, with 14 bases spanning the gap. The CDR3 is 14 residues long. The CDR3 protein is CASSLQGRGHEQYF. CDR3 DNA: TGTGCCAGCAGTTTGCAGGGAAGGGGCCACGAGCAGTACTTC. Complete variable domain (other parts from reference TRBV28 and TRBJ2-7): DVKVTQSSRYLVKRTGEKVFLECVQDMDHENMFWYRQDPGLGLRLIYFSYDVKMKEKGDIPEGYSVSREKKERFSLILESASTNQTSMYLCASSLQGRGHEQYFGPGTRLTVT.

The chain uses TRBV28 and TRBJ2-5, with 8 bases matching TRBD2. After removal of 6 bases from V and 5 bases from J, the junction contained 5 bases not matched to a gene. Germline-derived CDR1 and CDR2 are MDHEN and SYDVKM. This CDR3 is 13 amino acids long. The CDR3 is CASRTGGEETQYF. CDR3 sequence (DNA): TGTGCCAGCAGAACCGGGGGGGAGGAGACCCAGTACTTC.

Only one count was recorded for this clone. This chain connects TRBV5-1 to TRBJ2-7, with a tentative D call TRBD1 (8 bases). Trimming took off 2 bases at V and 0 bases at J, with 15 bases between the two ends. Germline V gene sequence: CDR1 SGHRS, CDR2 YFSETQ. The CDR3 spans 16 residues. The CDR3 loop is CASSFVGGTGSYEQYF. In DNA, the CDR3 is TGCGCCAGCAGCTTTGTGGGGGGGACAGGCTCCTACGAGCAGTACTTC.

The gene calls are TRBV15 and TRBJ2-7, with D tentatively TRBD2 (5 bases). The CDR3 is 14 amino acids. In germline, CDR1 is LNHNV, CDR2 YYDKDF (reference sequence). Trimming removed 0 bases from V and 2 bases from J, with 8 bases in between. The CDR3 DNA sequence: TGTGCCACCAGCAGAGAAGACGGGACCTACGAGCAGTACTTC. Amino acids: CATSREDGTYEQYF.

V gene TRBV27 combines with J gene TRBJ2-7; TRBD1 is a possible D gene (6 bases). This CDR3 has 13 residues. With 3 bases removed from V and 5 bases from J, the gap between germline ends came to 11 bases. The germline gives CDR1 MNHEY, CDR2 SMNVEV (reference sequence). The DNA for the CDR3 is TGTGCCAGCAGTTTTGGGCAGGGGAACGAGCAGTACTTC. It translates to CASSFGQGNEQYF.

This clone was detected only a few times. This sequence joins TRBV10-1 and TRBJ1-1; D not resolved. V lost 0 bases to trimming and J lost 4 bases, with 15 bases between them. CDR3 size: 16 residues. The germline CDR1 and CDR2 sequences are WNHNN and SYGVQD (reference sequence). The CDR3 bases are TGCGCCAGCAGTGAGTCGTTAGGCGGACTTGGCACTGAAGCTTTCTTT. Translated: CASSESLGGLGTEAFF.

The chain uses TRBV29-1 and TRBJ1-2, with TRBD1 matching over 7 bases. V lost 6 bases and J lost 12; bases outside the gene matches: 10. The CDR3 contains 11 residues. CDR1 SQVTM and CDR2 ANQGSEA come from the germline V gene. In DNA form, the CDR3 reads TGCAGCGTGACAGGGTATGGCGAAGACACCTTC. This encodes CSVTGYGEDTF.

The chain's CDR3 is CASSAPQGARAYGYTF. The CDR3, as DNA: TGTGCCAGCAGTGCACCACAGGGGGCGCGAGCCTATGGCTACACCTTC. The chain uses TRBV25-1 and TRBJ1-2, with 9 bases matching TRBD1. The CDR3 runs 16 residues. V was clipped by 4 bases and J by 4 bases; unmatched bases: 10. CDR1 is MGHDK and CDR2 is SYGVNS in the germline V gene.

The J gene is TRBJ2-7, the V gene TRBV9; D uncertain. In germline, CDR1 is SGDLS, CDR2 YYNGEE. The CDR3 has 13 amino acids. Trimming took 4 bases from V and 0 from J, leaving 8 bases between them. The CDR3 here is CASSPDNSYEQYF. In DNA, the CDR3 is TGTGCCAGCAGCCCTGACAACTCCTACGAGCAGTACTTC.

This chain links TRBV6-4 with TRBJ2-1; TRBD2 matches 13 bases. CDR3 length: 15 amino acids. V was clipped by 4 bases and J by 3 bases; unmatched bases: 0. From germline, CDR1 is MRHNA and CDR2 SNTAGT. As DNA, the CDR3 is TGTGCCAGCAGTGGACTAGCGGGGGGCTACAATGAGCAGTTCTTC. Protein: CASSGLAGGYNEQFF.

This sequence joins TRBV7-3 and TRBJ2-1, with 11 positions matching TRBD2. The germline CDR1 and CDR2 sequences are SGHTA and FQGTGA. The CDR3 covers 14 residues. V shed 4 bases, J shed 6 bases, and the junction held 2 bases outside the gene matches. The CDR3 DNA follows: TGTGCCAGCAGCTATAGCGGGGGGGCCAATGAGCAGTTCTTC. This sequence encodes CASSYSGGANEQFF.

Concerning this clone: A much bigger clone sits one base away, suggesting this may be a read error. The chain joins TRBV2 to TRBJ1-4, with D maybe TRBD1 (6 bases). The germline gives CDR1 SNHLY, CDR2 FYNNEI. The CDR3 runs to 14 residues. Trimming removed 5 bases at V and 5 bases at J, with 12 bases between. The CDR3 reads CASSCSGANEKLFF. CDR3 nucleotides: TGTGCCAGCAGTTGCTCAGGGGCCAATGAAAAACTGTTTTTT.

The rearrangement uses TRBV19 and TRBJ2-5; the match to TRBD1 covers 10 bases. CDR3 length: 14 amino acids. J was trimmed by 4 bases and V by 6 bases; bases with no gene match: 5. From germline, CDR1 is LNHDA and CDR2 SQIVND (reference sequence). CDR3 residues: CASRKTGGRETQYF. DNA of the CDR3: TGTGCCAGTAGGAAGACAGGGGGCAGAGAGACCCAGTACTTC.

This chain connects TRBV27 to TRBJ2-7, with D possibly being TRBD2 (6 bases). CDR1 is MNHEY and CDR2 is SMNVEV in the germline V gene (reference sequence). The CDR3 extends over 13 amino acids. V was trimmed by 8 bases and J by 3 bases, leaving 14 bases between them. CDR3: CASAAGRIYEQYF. CDR3 nucleotides: TGTGCCAGCGCGGCGGGACGCATCTACGAGCAGTACTTC.

The chain employs TRBV12-5 and TRBJ2-3, with 7 bases aligning to TRBD1. The CDR3 is 14 residues long. The junction had 8 bases not matched to a gene; V was cut back by 0 bases and J by 11 bases. From germline, CDR1 is LGHNT and CDR2 FRNRAP. The CDR3 here is CASGLVGGQVEQYF. The CDR3 DNA reads as TGTGCTAGTGGTTTGGTAGGCGGACAGGTGGAGCAGTATTTT. The whole variable domain, remainder taken from reference TRBV12-5 and TRBJ2-3, is DARVTQTPRHKVTEMGQEVTMRCQPILGHNTVFWYRQTMMQGLELLAYFRNRAPLDDSGMPKDRFSAEMPDATLATLKIQPSEPRDSAVYFCASGLVGGQVEQYFGPGTRLTVL.

The chain couples TRBV30 to TRBJ1-2; weak D call: TRBD1 (6 bases). The germline V and J ends were trimmed by 7 bases and 8 bases, with 20 bases remaining between them. The CDR3 runs 13 residues. CDR1 and CDR2 (germline): GTSNPN, SVGIG (reference sequence). The CDR3 spells CASPLGGGQGYTF. CDR3 nucleotide sequence: TGTGCCTCGCCATTGGGGGGGGGCCAGGGCTACACCTTC.

The chain joins TRBV9 to TRBJ2-3, with a weak D call TRBD1 (5 bases). V lost 0 bases, J lost 0 bases, and 20 bases lay in between. The length of the CDR3 is 19 residues. Germline V lookup: CDR1 SGDLS, CDR2 YYNGEE. For the CDR3, the DNA is TGTGCCAGCAGCGTAGGGATGGGGCGGATCGTCACTAGCACAGATACGCAGTATTTT. Encoded protein: CASSVGMGRIVTSTDTQYF.

The chain carries TRBV19 and TRBJ2-7; a weak D match, TRBD2 (5 bases). This CDR3 is built from 14 residues. V lost 4 bases, J lost 0 bases, and 10 bases lay in between. Per germline, CDR1 LNHDA and CDR2 SQIVND (reference sequence). The CDR3 nucleotides read TGTGCCAGTAGTAGTAGCGTAGACTCCTACGAGCAGTACTTC. Translation: CASSSSVDSYEQYF.

This sequence joins TRBV6-5 and TRBJ1-1; 8 bases agree with TRBD1. Per the germline V gene, CDR1 is MNHEY and CDR2 is SVGAGI. CDR3 length equals 16 residues. The V gene end was trimmed by 0 bases and the J gene end by 3 bases; junction bases not matched to a gene: 6. CDR3 DNA: TGTGCCAGCAGTTACTCAGGCAGGGGGCTTTACACTGAAGCTTTCTTT. Amino acids: CASSYSGRGLYTEAFF.

The chain is built from TRBV5-5 and TRBJ1-1; a weak D match, TRBD1 (5 bases). Per the germline V gene, CDR1 is SGHKS and CDR2 is YYEKEE (reference sequence). Trimming took 2 bases from V and 0 from J, leaving 8 bases between them. The CDR3 runs to 14 residues. The CDR3 spells CASSFDSMNTEAFF. The CDR3 DNA is TGTGCCAGCAGCTTTGACAGCATGAACACTGAAGCTTTCTTT.

This chain connects TRBV24-1 to TRBJ1-2; 9 bases agree with TRBD1. The CDR3 sequence is 15 residues long. V was pared by 2 bases and J by 3 bases, with 3 bases of the junction left unmatched. CDR1 is KGHDR and CDR2 is SFDVKD in the germline V gene. The CDR3 nucleotides are TGTGCCACCAGTGATTCGGGACAGGGACACTATGGCTACACCTTC. Its protein is CATSDSGQGHYGYTF.

The chain employs TRBV5-1 and TRBJ2-1; 10 nucleotides agree with TRBD1. With 3 bases clipped from V and 7 bases from J, the junction kept 7 bases outside the gene matches. Germline V gives CDR1 SGHRS, CDR2 YFSETQ. This CDR3 has 15 amino acids. CDR3 coding DNA: TGCGCCAGCAGCTCACGACAGGGGGCATCGAATGAGCAGTTCTTC. Its translation: CASSSRQGASNEQFF.

The chain recombines TRBV4-1 with TRBJ1-1; tentatively, D is TRBD1 (5 bases). The CDR3 has 17 residues. Germline CDR1 and CDR2: MGHRA and YSYEKL. V was shortened by 0 bases and J by 4 bases, with 18 bases between the two germline ends. The CDR3 loop is CASSQDRVRGDVTEAFF. In DNA, the CDR3 is TGCGCCAGCAGCCAAGACAGGGTGCGGGGGGATGTCACTGAAGCTTTCTTT.